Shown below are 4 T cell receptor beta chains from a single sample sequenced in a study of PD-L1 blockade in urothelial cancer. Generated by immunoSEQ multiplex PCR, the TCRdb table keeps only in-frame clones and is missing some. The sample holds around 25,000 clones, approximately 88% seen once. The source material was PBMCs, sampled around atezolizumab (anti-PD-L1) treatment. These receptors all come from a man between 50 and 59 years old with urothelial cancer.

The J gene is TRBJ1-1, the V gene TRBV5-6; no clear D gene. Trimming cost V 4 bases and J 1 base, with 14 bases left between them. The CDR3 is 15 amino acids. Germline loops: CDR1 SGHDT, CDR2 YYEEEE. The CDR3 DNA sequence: TGTGCCAGCAGCCGGGTTGGAGGGCAGAACACTGAAGCTTTCTTT. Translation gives CASSRVGGQNTEAFF.

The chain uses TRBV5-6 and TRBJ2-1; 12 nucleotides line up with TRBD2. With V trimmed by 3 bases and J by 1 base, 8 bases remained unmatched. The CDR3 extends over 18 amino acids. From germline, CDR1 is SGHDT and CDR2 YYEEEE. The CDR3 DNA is TGTGCCAGCAGCTCAAACAGACTAGCGGGGGATTCCTACAATGAGCAGTTCTTC. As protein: CASSSNRLAGDSYNEQFF.

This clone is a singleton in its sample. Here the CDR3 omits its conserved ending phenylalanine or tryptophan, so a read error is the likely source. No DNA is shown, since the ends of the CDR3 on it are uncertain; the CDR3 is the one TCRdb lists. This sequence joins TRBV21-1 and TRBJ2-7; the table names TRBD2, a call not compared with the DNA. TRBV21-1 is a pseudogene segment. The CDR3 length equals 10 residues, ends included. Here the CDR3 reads CASSKRDRYT.

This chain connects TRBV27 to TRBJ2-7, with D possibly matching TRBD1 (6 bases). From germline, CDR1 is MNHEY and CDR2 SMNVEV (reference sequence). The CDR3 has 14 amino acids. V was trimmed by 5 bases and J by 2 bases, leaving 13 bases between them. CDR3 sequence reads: CASSTDRYPYEQYF. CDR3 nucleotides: TGTGCCAGCAGTACAGACAGGTACCCCTACGAGCAGTACTTC.